This T cell receptor beta chain is drawn from a study of regulatory T cells in long-lasting Graves disease. Time point reported: newly diagnosed GD, antithyroid drugs for less than 3 months. Making the TCR library involved RNA that had been extracted from PBMCs. Patients came through an endocrinology department, and that department was in Xi'an, China. After removal of 4 bases from V and 7 bases from J, the junction contained 7 bases not matched to a gene. The CDR3 has 14 residues. CDR1 is SGHRS and CDR2 is YFSETQ in the germline V gene. Investigators prepared the TCR beta libraries by applying iRepertoire HTBI primers and Arm-PCR of CDR3 regions. Using its own MiXCR run on the multiplex PCR reads, TCRdb lists one record per CDR3 protein. The repertoire has roughly 610,000 distinct CDR3 sequences, 15% to 20% of them found once; the top ten carry approximately 20%. The same sample was also used in a study of T cells in Graves' hyperthyroidism and ophthalmopathy.

This chain links TRBV5-1 with TRBJ1-4; the match to TRBD1 covers 7 bases. This specimen consisted of peripheral blood mononuclear cells (PBMCs), obtained at new diagnosis, from a patient treated with antithyroid drugs. This sequence was found in a woman aged 25-40 years with Graves disease. CDR3 sequence (DNA): TGCGCCAGCAGCGGGGGGGACAGAGGTGAAAAACTGTTTTTT. It codes for CASSGGDRGEKLFF.